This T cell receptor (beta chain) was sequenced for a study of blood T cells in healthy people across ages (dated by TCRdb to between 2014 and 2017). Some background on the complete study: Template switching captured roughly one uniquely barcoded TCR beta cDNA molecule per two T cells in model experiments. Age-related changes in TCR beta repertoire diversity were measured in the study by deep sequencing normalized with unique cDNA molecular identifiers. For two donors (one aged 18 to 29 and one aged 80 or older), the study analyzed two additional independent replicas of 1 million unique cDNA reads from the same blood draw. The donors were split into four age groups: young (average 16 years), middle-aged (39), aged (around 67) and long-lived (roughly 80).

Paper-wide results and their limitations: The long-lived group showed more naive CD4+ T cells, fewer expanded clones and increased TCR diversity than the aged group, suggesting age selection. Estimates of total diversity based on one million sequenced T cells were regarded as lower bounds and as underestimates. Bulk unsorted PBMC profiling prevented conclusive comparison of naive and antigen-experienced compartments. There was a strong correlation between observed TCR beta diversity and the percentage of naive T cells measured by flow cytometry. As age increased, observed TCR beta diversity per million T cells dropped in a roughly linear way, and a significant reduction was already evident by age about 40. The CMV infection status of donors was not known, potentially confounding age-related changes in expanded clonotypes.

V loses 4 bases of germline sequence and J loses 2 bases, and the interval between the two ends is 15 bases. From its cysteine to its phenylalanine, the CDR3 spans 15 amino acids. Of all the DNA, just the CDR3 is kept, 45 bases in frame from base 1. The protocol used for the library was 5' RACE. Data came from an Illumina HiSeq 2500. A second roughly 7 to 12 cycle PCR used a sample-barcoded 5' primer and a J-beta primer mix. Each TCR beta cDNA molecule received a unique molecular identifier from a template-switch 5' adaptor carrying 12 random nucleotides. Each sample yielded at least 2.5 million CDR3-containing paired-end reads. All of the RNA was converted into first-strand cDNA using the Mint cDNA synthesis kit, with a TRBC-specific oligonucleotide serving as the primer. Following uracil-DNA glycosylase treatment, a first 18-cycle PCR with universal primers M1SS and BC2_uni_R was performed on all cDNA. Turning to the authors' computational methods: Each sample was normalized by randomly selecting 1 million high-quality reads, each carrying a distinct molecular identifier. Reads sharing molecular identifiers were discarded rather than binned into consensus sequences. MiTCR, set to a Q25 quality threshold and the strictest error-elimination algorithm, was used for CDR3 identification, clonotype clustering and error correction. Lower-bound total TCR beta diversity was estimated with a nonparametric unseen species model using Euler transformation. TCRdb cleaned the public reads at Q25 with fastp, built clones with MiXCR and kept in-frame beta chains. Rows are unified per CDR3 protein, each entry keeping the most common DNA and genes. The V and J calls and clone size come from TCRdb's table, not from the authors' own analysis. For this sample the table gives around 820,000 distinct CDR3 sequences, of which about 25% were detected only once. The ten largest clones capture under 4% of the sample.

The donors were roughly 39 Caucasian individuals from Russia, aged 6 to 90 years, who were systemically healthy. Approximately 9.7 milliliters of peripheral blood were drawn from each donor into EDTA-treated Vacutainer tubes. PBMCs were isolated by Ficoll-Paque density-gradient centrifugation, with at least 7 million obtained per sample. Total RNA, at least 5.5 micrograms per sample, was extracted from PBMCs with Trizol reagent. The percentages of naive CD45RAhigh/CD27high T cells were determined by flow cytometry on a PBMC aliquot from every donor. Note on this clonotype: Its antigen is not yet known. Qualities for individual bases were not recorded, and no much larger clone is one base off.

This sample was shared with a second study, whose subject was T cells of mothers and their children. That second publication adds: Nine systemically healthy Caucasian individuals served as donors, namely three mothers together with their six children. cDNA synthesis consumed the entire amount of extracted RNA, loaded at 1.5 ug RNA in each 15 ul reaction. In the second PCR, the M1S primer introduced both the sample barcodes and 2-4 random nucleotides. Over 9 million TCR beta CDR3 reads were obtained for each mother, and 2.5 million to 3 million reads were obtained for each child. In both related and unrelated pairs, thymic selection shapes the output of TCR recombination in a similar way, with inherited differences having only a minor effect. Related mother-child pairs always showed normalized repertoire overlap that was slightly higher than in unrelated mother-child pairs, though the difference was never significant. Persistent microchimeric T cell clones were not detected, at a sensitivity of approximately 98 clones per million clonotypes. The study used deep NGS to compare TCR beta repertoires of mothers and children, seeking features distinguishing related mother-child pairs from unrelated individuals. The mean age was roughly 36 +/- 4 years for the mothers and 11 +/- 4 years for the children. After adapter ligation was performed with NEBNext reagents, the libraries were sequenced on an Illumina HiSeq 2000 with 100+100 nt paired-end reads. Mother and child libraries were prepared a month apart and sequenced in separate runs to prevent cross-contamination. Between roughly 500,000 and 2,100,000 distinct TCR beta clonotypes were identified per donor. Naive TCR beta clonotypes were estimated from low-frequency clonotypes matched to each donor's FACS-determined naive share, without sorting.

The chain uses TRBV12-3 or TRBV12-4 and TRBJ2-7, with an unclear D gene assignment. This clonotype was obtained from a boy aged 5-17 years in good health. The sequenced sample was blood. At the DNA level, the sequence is TGTGCCAGCAGTTCCCCTTGGGTTGGAACCTACGAGCAGTACTTC. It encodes CASSSPWVGTYEQYF.